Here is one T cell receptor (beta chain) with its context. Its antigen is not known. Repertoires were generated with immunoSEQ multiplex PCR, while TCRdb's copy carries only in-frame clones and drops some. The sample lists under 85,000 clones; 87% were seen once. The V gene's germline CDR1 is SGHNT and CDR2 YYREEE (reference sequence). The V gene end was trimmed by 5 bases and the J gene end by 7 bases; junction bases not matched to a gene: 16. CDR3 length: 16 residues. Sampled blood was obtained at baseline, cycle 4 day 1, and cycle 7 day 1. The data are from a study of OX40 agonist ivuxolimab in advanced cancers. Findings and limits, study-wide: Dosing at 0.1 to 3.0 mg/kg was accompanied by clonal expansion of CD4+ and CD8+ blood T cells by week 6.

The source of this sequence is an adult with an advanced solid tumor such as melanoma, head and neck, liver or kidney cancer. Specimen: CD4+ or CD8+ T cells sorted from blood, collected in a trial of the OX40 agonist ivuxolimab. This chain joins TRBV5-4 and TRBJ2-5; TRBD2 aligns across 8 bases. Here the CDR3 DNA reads TGTGCCAGCAGTTATACGGGACTAGTTTCAGGAGGGACCCAGTACTTC. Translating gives CASSYTGLVSGGTQYF.